The text below deals with one T cell receptor beta chain. This specimen belongs to a study of T cell changes during pregnancy in multiple sclerosis. Sequencing used immunoSEQ multiplex PCR; TCRdb keeps in-frame clones, though not all of them. The sample includes about 100,000 clones, about 90% of them seen just once. Germline CDR1 SEHNR, CDR2 FQNEAQ (reference sequence). Trimming took off 3 bases at V and 15 bases at J, with 9 bases between the two ends. The CDR3 contains 11 residues. The rearrangement links TRBV7-9 to TRBJ1-6, with D perhaps TRBD1 (5 bases). The receptor was derived from a female donor with multiple sclerosis, enrolled in a pregnancy study. The sample consisted of peripheral blood, taken after pregnancy. This CDR3 reads CASSFSGLLHF. CDR3 DNA: TGTGCCAGCAGCTTTTCAGGGCTCCTCCACTTT.